This T cell receptor (beta chain) came from a study of Ad26.COV2.S vaccination and SARS-CoV-2 variants. Study-wide context: Intramuscular Ad26.COV2.S at 5x10^10 or 1x10^11 viral particles.

Study-level results: Following vaccination, spike-specific CD8+ and CD4+ T cell responses reportedly exhibited substantial breadth. Non-spike TCR breadth was similar in vaccine and placebo recipients. Recipients given vaccine exceeded placebo recipients in spike-specific TCR breadth.

Concerning this clone itself: The antigen is unknown. Other DNA sequences in the same sample also yield this CDR3.

Treatment defined: some 20 received Ad26.COV2.S at low or high dose, single or two shots; 5 received placebo; per-sample allocation not given. Day 63 following the first vaccine or placebo injection was when the samples were taken. Germline V gene lookup returns CDR1 SGDLS and CDR2 YYNGEE. The CDR3 consists of 16 residues. V trimming: 0 bases; J trimming: 4 bases; junction bases outside the gene matches: 4. Profiled with immunoSEQ multiplex PCR; TCRdb holds only in-frame clones, not every one. The table lists hundreds of thousands of clones, roughly 89% of them singletons, with approximately 5% in the top ten.

The sequence came from a person between 18 and 60 years old who received the Ad26.COV2.S COVID-19 vaccine or a placebo. Sequenced material: peripheral blood, taken in a trial of Ad26.COV2.S vaccine versus placebo. J is TRBJ2-1 and V is TRBV9; 10 bases match TRBD2. CDR3 region: CASSVGLAGGYNEQFF. CDR3 DNA: TGTGCCAGCAGCGTAGGTTTAGCGGGAGGTTACAATGAGCAGTTCTTC.